These T cell receptor beta chains were read from a single sample in a study of blood T cell repertoires in COVID-19. TCRdb's copy holds only in-frame clones and misses some; the assay was immunoSEQ multiplex PCR. The table lists 180,000 or so clones, about 85% of them singletons. Sequencing was carried out using peripheral blood. The receptors derive from a woman of 80 years or more with acute or convalescent COVID-19. Each CDR3 is given with its conserved first and last residue. The order of the fields is clone size, V gene, J gene, D gene, CDR3 protein, CDR3 DNA. D genes are given only for firm matches. Size values are once, few and many counts, or a class for expanded clones, and some rows have none.

abundance: -
v_gene: TRBV6-5
j_gene: TRBJ1-2
d_gene: -
CDR3aa: CASSQQDNYGYTF
CDR3nt: TGTGCCAGCAGCCAACAAGATAACTATGGCTACACCTTC

abundance: -
v_gene: TRBV5-1
j_gene: TRBJ2-7
d_gene: TRBD2
CDR3aa: CASSFGGTRTHEQYF
CDR3nt: TGCGCCAGCAGCTTTGGGGGGACTAGAACCCACGAGCAGTACTTC

abundance: once
v_gene: TRBV25-1
j_gene: TRBJ2-6
d_gene: TRBD1
CDR3aa: CASKGQGAGGANVLTF
CDR3nt: TGTGCCAGCAAGGGACAGGGGGCAGGAGGGGCCAACGTCCTGACTTTC

abundance: -
v_gene: TRBV18
j_gene: TRBJ1-6
d_gene: TRBD1
CDR3aa: CASSLQGAESPLHF
CDR3nt: TGTGCCAGCTCACTGCAGGGGGCAGAGTCACCCCTCCACTTT

abundance: -
v_gene: TRBV7-9
j_gene: TRBJ1-1
d_gene: TRBD1
CDR3aa: CASSPNYRTGWMNTEAFF
CDR3nt: TGTGCCAGCAGCCCCAATTACCGGACAGGGTGGATGAACACTGAAGCTTTCTTT

abundance: once
v_gene: TRBV5-5
j_gene: TRBJ2-3
d_gene: -
CDR3aa: CASSFRPGGTDTQYF
CDR3nt: TGTGCCAGCAGCTTTAGACCCGGGGGCACAGATACGCAGTATTTT

abundance: -
v_gene: TRBV3-1/TRBV3-2
j_gene: TRBJ2-3
d_gene: -
CDR3aa: CASSQGVGGTDTQYF
CDR3nt: TGTGCCAGCAGCCAAGGGGTCGGGGGTACAGATACGCAGTATTTT

abundance: -
v_gene: TRBV5-1
j_gene: TRBJ2-7
d_gene: TRBD1
CDR3aa: CASSWDRGSHEQYF
CDR3nt: TGCGCCAGCAGCTGGGACAGGGGGTCCCACGAGCAGTACTTC

abundance: few
v_gene: TRBV7-9
j_gene: TRBJ1-3
d_gene: -
CDR3aa: CASSLGEWNTIYF
CDR3nt: TGTGCCAGCAGCCTCGGGGAATGGAACACCATATATTTT

abundance: -
v_gene: TRBV3-1/TRBV3-2
j_gene: TRBJ2-7
d_gene: TRBD1
CDR3aa: CASSNARDRSLHSYEQYF
CDR3nt: TGTGCCAGCAGCAACGCCCGGGACAGGAGCCTCCACTCCTACGAGCAGTACTTC

abundance: -
v_gene: TRBV5-1
j_gene: TRBJ1-6
d_gene: TRBD1
CDR3aa: CASSTTGDSHSPLHF
CDR3nt: TGCGCCAGCAGCACCACAGGGGATTCGCATTCACCCCTCCACTTT

abundance: -
v_gene: TRBV5-8
j_gene: TRBJ2-3
d_gene: TRBD2
CDR3aa: CASSLAGGLDTQYF
CDR3nt: TGTGCCAGCAGCCTAGCGGGGGGGCTGGATACGCAGTATTTT

abundance: -
v_gene: TRBV2
j_gene: TRBJ2-7
d_gene: -
CDR3aa: CASSERRTDYWEQYF
CDR3nt: TGTGCCAGCAGTGAGAGGCGGACGGACTACTGGGAGCAGTACTTC

abundance: -
v_gene: TRBV14
j_gene: TRBJ2-7
d_gene: -
CDR3aa: CASSQGAFRGPYEQYF
CDR3nt: TGTGCCAGCAGCCAAGGGGCCTTCCGGGGTCCCTACGAGCAGTACTTC

abundance: -
v_gene: TRBV9
j_gene: TRBJ2-1
d_gene: TRBD1
CDR3aa: CASSVAGQGFYNEQFF
CDR3nt: TGTGCCAGCAGCGTAGCGGGACAGGGATTTTACAATGAGCAGTTCTTC

abundance: -
v_gene: TRBV7-9
j_gene: TRBJ1-3
d_gene: -
CDR3aa: CASSRTSGAGNTIYF
CDR3nt: TGTGCCAGCAGCCGCACCTCAGGGGCTGGAAACACCATATATTTT

abundance: -
v_gene: TRBV6-5
j_gene: TRBJ1-3
d_gene: -
CDR3aa: CASSYTQGGSGNTIYF
CDR3nt: TGTGCCAGCAGTTACACCCAAGGGGGCTCTGGAAACACCATATATTTT

abundance: -
v_gene: TRBV5-6
j_gene: TRBJ1-6
d_gene: TRBD1
CDR3aa: CASSLVTGRSSPLHF
CDR3nt: TGTGCCAGCAGCTTGGTGACAGGGCGGAGTTCACCCCTCCACTTT

abundance: -
v_gene: TRBV4-3
j_gene: TRBJ2-2
d_gene: -
CDR3aa: CASSQGLLRTTGELFF
CDR3nt: TGCGCCAGCAGCCAAGGCCTTCTAAGAACTACCGGGGAGCTGTTTTTT

abundance: -
v_gene: TRBV6-5
j_gene: TRBJ1-1
d_gene: TRBD1
CDR3aa: CASSYSGTVNTEAFF
CDR3nt: TGTGCCAGCAGTTACTCCGGGACAGTGAACACTGAAGCTTTCTTT

abundance: -
v_gene: TRBV7-3
j_gene: TRBJ2-2
d_gene: TRBD2
CDR3aa: CASSSGLGAGELFF
CDR3nt: TGTGCCAGCAGCTCGGGACTAGGGGCCGGGGAGCTGTTTTTT

abundance: -
v_gene: TRBV7-9
j_gene: TRBJ1-6
d_gene: -
CDR3aa: CASSYAGVSSYNSPLHF
CDR3nt: TGTGCCAGCAGCTACGCGGGTGTGAGCTCCTATAATTCACCCCTCCACTTT

abundance: -
v_gene: TRBV18
j_gene: TRBJ1-1
d_gene: TRBD1
CDR3aa: CASSPRQGEEAFF
CDR3nt: TGTGCCAGCTCACCAAGACAGGGTGAGGAAGCTTTCTTT

abundance: -
v_gene: TRBV6-4
j_gene: TRBJ2-2
d_gene: TRBD2
CDR3aa: CASSALAGANGELFF
CDR3nt: TGTGCCAGCAGTGCCTTAGCGGGAGCTAACGGGGAGCTGTTTTTT

abundance: -
v_gene: TRBV21-1
j_gene: TRBJ2-2
d_gene: -
CDR3aa: CASSKGRLAGLGAGELFF
CDR3nt: TGTGCCAGCAGCAAAGGTAGGCTAGCGGGGCTAGGGGCCGGGGAGCTGTTTTTT

abundance: once
v_gene: TRBV18
j_gene: TRBJ2-1
d_gene: -
CDR3aa: CASSPRRRGVNEQFF
CDR3nt: TGTGCCAGCTCACCACGCCGCCGGGGAGTTAATGAGCAGTTCTTC

abundance: -
v_gene: TRBV30
j_gene: TRBJ1-4
d_gene: -
CDR3aa: CAWSRGSGTNEKLFF
CDR3nt: TGTGCCTGGAGTAGAGGTTCTGGAACTAATGAAAAACTGTTTTTT

abundance: -
v_gene: TRBV7-9
j_gene: TRBJ2-7
d_gene: TRBD2
CDR3aa: CASSLALFSGGGEQYF
CDR3nt: TGTGCCAGCAGCTTAGCCCTGTTTAGCGGGGGTGGTGAGCAGTACTTC

abundance: -
v_gene: TRBV6-6
j_gene: TRBJ1-2
d_gene: -
CDR3aa: CASSTTGSGYTF
CDR3nt: TGTGCCAGCAGTACTACAGGGAGCGGCTACACCTTC

abundance: -
v_gene: TRBV5-6
j_gene: TRBJ2-4
d_gene: -
CDR3aa: CASSLGQTRNIQYF
CDR3nt: TGTGCCAGCAGCTTGGGGCAGACAAGGAACATTCAGTACTTC

abundance: -
v_gene: TRBV2
j_gene: TRBJ2-3
d_gene: -
CDR3aa: CASSEGQDTQYF
CDR3nt: TGTGCCAGCAGTGAAGGACAAGATACGCAGTATTTT

abundance: -
v_gene: TRBV4-1
j_gene: TRBJ1-1
d_gene: -
CDR3aa: CASSQAPPGGYTEAFF
CDR3nt: TGCGCCAGCAGCCAAGCCCCCCCGGGGGGGTACACTGAAGCTTTCTTT

abundance: -
v_gene: TRBV6-5
j_gene: TRBJ2-5
d_gene: TRBD1
CDR3aa: CASSSRDRGSETQYF
CDR3nt: TGTGCCAGCAGTTCCCGGGACAGGGGGTCGGAGACCCAGTACTTC

abundance: -
v_gene: TRBV5-1
j_gene: TRBJ1-2
d_gene: -
CDR3aa: CASSLAGEGYGYTF
CDR3nt: TGCGCCAGCAGCTTGGCAGGGGAAGGGTATGGCTACACCTTC

abundance: -
v_gene: TRBV23-1
j_gene: TRBJ2-7
d_gene: TRBD1
CDR3aa: CASSQSQGALEQYF
CDR3nt: TGCGCCAGCAGTCAATCCCAGGGGGCGCTCGAGCAGTACTTC

abundance: once
v_gene: TRBV7-9
j_gene: TRBJ2-7
d_gene: TRBD2
CDR3aa: CASSLVLSSGRFGSYEQYF
CDR3nt: TGTGCCAGCAGCTTAGTCCTTAGTAGCGGGAGATTTGGGTCCTACGAGCAGTACTTC

abundance: -
v_gene: TRBV5-1
j_gene: TRBJ2-6
d_gene: TRBD2
CDR3aa: CASSDGLVSGANVLTF
CDR3nt: TGCGCCAGCAGCGATGGACTAGTCTCGGGGGCCAACGTCCTGACTTTC

abundance: -
v_gene: TRBV20-1
j_gene: TRBJ1-2
d_gene: TRBD1
CDR3aa: CSASPGQNNYGYTF
CDR3nt: TGCAGTGCTAGTCCGGGACAGAATAACTATGGCTACACCTTC

abundance: -
v_gene: TRBV27
j_gene: TRBJ1-2
d_gene: -
CDR3aa: CASSPQPLQGLFYGYTF
CDR3nt: TGTGCCAGCAGTCCCCAGCCCCTTCAGGGTCTCTTCTATGGCTACACCTTC

abundance: -
v_gene: TRBV5-1
j_gene: TRBJ1-6
d_gene: -
CDR3aa: CASTWGRDNSPLHF
CDR3nt: TGCGCCAGCACGTGGGGCAGGGATAATTCACCCCTCCACTTT

abundance: -
v_gene: TRBV4-1
j_gene: TRBJ2-2
d_gene: -
CDR3aa: CATQERNTGELFF
CDR3nt: TGCGCCACCCAAGAGAGGAACACCGGGGAGCTGTTTTTT

abundance: -
v_gene: TRBV4-3
j_gene: TRBJ2-2
d_gene: -
CDR3aa: CASSHNSGTGELFF
CDR3nt: TGCGCCAGCAGCCATAATAGCGGTACCGGGGAGCTGTTTTTT

abundance: -
v_gene: TRBV7-2
j_gene: TRBJ2-5
d_gene: TRBD2
CDR3aa: CASRPTSGGFGETQYF
CDR3nt: TGTGCCAGCAGGCCAACTAGCGGGGGGTTTGGGGAGACCCAGTACTTC

abundance: -
v_gene: TRBV11-2
j_gene: TRBJ2-7
d_gene: TRBD1
CDR3aa: CASSFGQGAREQYF
CDR3nt: TGTGCCAGCAGCTTCGGCCAGGGGGCACGCGAGCAGTACTTC

abundance: -
v_gene: TRBV25-1
j_gene: TRBJ1-4
d_gene: -
CDR3aa: CASSEYAGGNEKLFF
CDR3nt: TGTGCCAGCAGTGAATATGCAGGTGGGAATGAAAAACTGTTTTTT

abundance: -
v_gene: TRBV10-1
j_gene: TRBJ1-1
d_gene: -
CDR3aa: CARTDSGTEAFF
CDR3nt: TGCGCCAGAACCGACAGTGGCACTGAAGCTTTCTTT

abundance: -
v_gene: TRBV23-1
j_gene: TRBJ2-1
d_gene: TRBD1
CDR3aa: CASSQSDSGDRLYNEQFF
CDR3nt: TGCGCCAGCAGTCAATCGGACTCGGGGGACAGGCTTTACAATGAGCAGTTCTTC

abundance: -
v_gene: TRBV9
j_gene: TRBJ1-4
d_gene: TRBD1
CDR3aa: CASSVRDRVLFF
CDR3nt: TGTGCCAGCAGCGTACGGGACAGGGTTCTGTTTTTT

abundance: -
v_gene: TRBV27
j_gene: TRBJ1-2
d_gene: TRBD1
CDR3aa: CASRDSTYGYTF
CDR3nt: TGTGCCAGTCGGGACAGTACCTATGGCTACACCTTC

abundance: -
v_gene: TRBV7-2
j_gene: TRBJ2-7
d_gene: -
CDR3aa: CASSPGAGQQYF
CDR3nt: TGTGCCAGCAGCCCGGGTGCGGGACAGCAGTACTTC

abundance: -
v_gene: TRBV11-2
j_gene: TRBJ2-3
d_gene: TRBD2
CDR3aa: CASSLFSGLDTQYF
CDR3nt: TGTGCCAGCAGCTTATTTAGCGGGCTCGATACGCAGTATTTT

abundance: -
v_gene: TRBV6-5
j_gene: TRBJ1-6
d_gene: TRBD1
CDR3aa: CASSYGDRASPLHF
CDR3nt: TGTGCCAGCAGTTACGGGGACAGGGCATCACCCCTCCACTTT

abundance: -
v_gene: TRBV5-8
j_gene: TRBJ2-3
d_gene: -
CDR3aa: CASSTSGQPIFTDTQYF
CDR3nt: TGTGCCAGCAGCACCTCTGGGCAGCCGATTTTCACAGATACGCAGTATTTT

abundance: -
v_gene: TRBV7-9
j_gene: TRBJ1-1
d_gene: -
CDR3aa: CASSLVRDTEAFF
CDR3nt: TGTGCCAGCAGCTTAGTCCGGGACACTGAAGCTTTCTTT

abundance: -
v_gene: TRBV27
j_gene: TRBJ1-4
d_gene: TRBD1
CDR3aa: CATSSGTGDGKLFF
CDR3nt: TGTGCCACCTCATCCGGGACAGGGGATGGAAAACTGTTTTTT

abundance: -
v_gene: TRBV21-1
j_gene: TRBJ2-7
d_gene: -
CDR3aa: CASSKALMDRAYEQYF
CDR3nt: TGTGCCAGCAGCAAAGCGCTTATGGACAGGGCTTACGAGCAGTACTTC